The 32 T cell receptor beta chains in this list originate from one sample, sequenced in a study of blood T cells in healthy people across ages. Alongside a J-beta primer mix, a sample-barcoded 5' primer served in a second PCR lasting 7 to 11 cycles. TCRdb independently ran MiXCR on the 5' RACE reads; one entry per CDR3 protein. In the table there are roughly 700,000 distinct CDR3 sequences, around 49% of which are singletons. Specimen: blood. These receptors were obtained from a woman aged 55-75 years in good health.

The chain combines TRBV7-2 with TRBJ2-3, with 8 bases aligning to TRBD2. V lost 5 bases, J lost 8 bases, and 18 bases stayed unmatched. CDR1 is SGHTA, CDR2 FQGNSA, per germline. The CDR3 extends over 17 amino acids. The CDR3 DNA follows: TGTGCCAGCAGCCCTAGGGTGGCGACGGGAGGGGGGGGTACGCAGTATTTT. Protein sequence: CASSPRVATGGGGTQYF. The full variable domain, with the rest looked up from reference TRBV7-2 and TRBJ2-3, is GAGVSQSPSNKVTEKGKDVELRCDPISGHTALYWYRQSLGQGLEFLIYFQGNSAPDKSGLPSDRFSAERTGGSVSTLTIQRTQQEDSAVYLCASSPRVATGGGGTQYFGPGTRLTVL.

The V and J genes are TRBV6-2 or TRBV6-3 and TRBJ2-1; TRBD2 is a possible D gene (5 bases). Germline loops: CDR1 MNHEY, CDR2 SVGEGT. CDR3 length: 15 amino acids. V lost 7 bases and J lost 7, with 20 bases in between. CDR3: CASKHGLSKRNEQFF. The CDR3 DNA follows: TGTGCCAGCAAACACGGACTCTCGAAGCGGAATGAGCAGTTCTTC.

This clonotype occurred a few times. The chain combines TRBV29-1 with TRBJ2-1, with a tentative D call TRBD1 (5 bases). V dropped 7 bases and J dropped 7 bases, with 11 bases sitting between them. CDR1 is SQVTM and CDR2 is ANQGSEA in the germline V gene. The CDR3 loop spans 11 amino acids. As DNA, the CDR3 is TGCAGCGGCAGGGAAGTGAATGAGCAGTTCTTC. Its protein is CSGREVNEQFF.

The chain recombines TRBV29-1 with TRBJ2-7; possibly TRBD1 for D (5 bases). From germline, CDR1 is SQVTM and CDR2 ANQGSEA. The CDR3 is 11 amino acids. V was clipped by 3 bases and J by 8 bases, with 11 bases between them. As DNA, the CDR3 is TGCAGCGTTGAGGGGCAGGGTAAGCAGTACTTC. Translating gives CSVEGQGKQYF.

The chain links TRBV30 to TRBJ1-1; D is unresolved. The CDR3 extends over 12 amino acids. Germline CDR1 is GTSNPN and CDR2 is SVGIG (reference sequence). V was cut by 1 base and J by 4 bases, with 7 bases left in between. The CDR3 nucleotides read TGTGCCTGGAGTGAGATGGGCACTGAAGCTTTCTTT. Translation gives CAWSEMGTEAFF.

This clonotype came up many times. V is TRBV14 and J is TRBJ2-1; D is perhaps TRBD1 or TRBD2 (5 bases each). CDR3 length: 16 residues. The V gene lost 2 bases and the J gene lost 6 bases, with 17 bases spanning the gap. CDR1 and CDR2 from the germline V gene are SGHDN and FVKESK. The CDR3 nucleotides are TGTGCCAGCAGCCAATTCCACTTGGGGACCGGCAATGAGCAGTTCTTC. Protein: CASSQFHLGTGNEQFF. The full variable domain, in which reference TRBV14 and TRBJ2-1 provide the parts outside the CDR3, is EAGVTQFPSHSVIEKGQTVTLRCDPISGHDNLYWYRRVMGKEIKFLLHFVKESKQDESGMPNNRFLAERTGGTYSTLKVQPAELEDSGVYFCASSQFHLGTGNEQFFGPGTRLTVL.

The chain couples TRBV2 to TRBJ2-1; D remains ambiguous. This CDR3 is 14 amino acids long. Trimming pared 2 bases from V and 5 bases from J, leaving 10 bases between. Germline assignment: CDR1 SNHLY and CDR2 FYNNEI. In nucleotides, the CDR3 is TGTGCCAGCAGTGAATCGCTTCCCGACAATGAGCAGTTCTTC. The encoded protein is CASSESLPDNEQFF.

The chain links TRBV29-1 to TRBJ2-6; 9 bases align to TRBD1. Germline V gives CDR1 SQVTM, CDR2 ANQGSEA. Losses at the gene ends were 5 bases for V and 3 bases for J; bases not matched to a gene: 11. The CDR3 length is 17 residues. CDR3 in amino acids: CSVNLGTGYSGANVLTF. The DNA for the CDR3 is TGCAGCGTTAACTTAGGGACAGGGTACAGTGGGGCCAACGTCCTGACTTTC.

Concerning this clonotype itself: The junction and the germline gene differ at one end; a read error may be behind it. CDR3 protein: CACSEDAGAGNIQYF. CDR3 in DNA: TGTGCCTGCAGCGAGGACGCCGGGGCAGGAAACATTCAGTACTTC. V is TRBV7-2 and J is TRBJ2-4; D may be TRBD1 or TRBD2 (5 bases each). CDR1 and CDR2 (germline): SGHTA, FQGNSA. This CDR3 region has 15 residues.

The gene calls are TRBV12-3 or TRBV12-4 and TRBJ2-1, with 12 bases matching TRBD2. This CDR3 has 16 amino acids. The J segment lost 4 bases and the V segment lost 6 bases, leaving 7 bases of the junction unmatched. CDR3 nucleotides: TGTGCCAGCAGAAAGACTAGCGGGAGTTCTTACAATGAGCAGTTCTTC. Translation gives CASRKTSGSSYNEQFF.

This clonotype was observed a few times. CDR3 in amino acids: CASSQEDVGGANEQFF. CDR3 nucleotide sequence: TGCGCCAGCAGCCAAGAGGACGTGGGGGGGGCCAATGAGCAGTTCTTC. This chain uses TRBV4-3 with TRBJ2-1; D possibly corresponds to TRBD2 (7 bases). The germline V gene encodes CDR1 LGHNA and CDR2 YSLEER. With 0 bases removed from V and 6 bases from J, the gap between germline ends came to 15 bases. CDR3 length equals 16 residues.

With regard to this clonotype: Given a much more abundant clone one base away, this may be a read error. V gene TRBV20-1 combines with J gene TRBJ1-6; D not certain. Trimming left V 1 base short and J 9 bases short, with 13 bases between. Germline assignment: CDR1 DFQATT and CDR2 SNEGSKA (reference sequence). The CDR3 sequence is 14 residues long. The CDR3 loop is CSARGGQSGSPLHF. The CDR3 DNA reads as TGCAGTGCTAGAGGGGGTCAGTCCGGTTCACCCCTCCACTTT.

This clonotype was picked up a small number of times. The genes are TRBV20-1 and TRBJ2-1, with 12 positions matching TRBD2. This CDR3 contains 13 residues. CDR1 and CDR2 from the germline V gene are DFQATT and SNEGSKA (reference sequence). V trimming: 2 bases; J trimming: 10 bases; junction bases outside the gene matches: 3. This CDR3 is CSARPSGRGEQFF. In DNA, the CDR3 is TGCAGTGCTAGACCTAGCGGGAGGGGGGAGCAGTTCTTC.

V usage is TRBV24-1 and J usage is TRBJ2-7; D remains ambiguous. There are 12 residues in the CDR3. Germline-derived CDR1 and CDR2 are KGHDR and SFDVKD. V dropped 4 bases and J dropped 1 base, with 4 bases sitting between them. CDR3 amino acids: CATSDRSYEQYF. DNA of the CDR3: TGTGCCACCAGTGACAGGTCCTACGAGCAGTACTTC.

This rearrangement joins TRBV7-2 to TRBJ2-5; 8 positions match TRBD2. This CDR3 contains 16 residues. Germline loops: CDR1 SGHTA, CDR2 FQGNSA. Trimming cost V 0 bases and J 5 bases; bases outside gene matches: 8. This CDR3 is CASSLASSGRGETQYF. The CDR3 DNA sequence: TGTGCCAGCAGCTTAGCGAGCAGCGGGAGAGGGGAGACCCAGTACTTC.

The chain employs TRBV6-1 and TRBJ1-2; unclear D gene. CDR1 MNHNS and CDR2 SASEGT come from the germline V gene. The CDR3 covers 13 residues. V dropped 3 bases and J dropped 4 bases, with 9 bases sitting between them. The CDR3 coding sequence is TGTGCCAGCAGTGAGCGCCTCCTCTATGGCTACACCTTC. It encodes CASSERLLYGYTF.

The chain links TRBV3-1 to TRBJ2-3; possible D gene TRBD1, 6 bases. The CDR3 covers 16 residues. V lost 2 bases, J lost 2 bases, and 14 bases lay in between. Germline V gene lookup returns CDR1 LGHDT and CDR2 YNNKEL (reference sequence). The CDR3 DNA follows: TGTGCCAGCAGCCAACTGAGCGCAGGGGTCACAGATACGCAGTATTTT. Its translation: CASSQLSAGVTDTQYF.

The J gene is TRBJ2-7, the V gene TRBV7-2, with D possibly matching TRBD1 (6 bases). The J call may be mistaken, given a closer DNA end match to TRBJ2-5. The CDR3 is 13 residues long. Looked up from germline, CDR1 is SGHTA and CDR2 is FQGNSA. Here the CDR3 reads CASSQGQKETQYF. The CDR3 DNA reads TGTGCCAGCAGCCAAGGACAGAAAGAGACCCAGTACTTC.

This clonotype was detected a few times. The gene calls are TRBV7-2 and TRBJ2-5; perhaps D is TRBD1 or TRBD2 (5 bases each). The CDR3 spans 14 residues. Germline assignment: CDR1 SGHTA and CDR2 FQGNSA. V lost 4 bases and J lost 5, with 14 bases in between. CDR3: CASSSGPLGETQYF. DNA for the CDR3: TGTGCCAGCAGCTCGGGACCCCTCGGGGAGACCCAGTACTTC.

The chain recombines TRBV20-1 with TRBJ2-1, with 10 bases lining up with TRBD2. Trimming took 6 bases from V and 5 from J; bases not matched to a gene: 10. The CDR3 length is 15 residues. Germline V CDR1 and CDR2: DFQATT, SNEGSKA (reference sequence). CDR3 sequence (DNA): TGCAGTGCAAATCCTAGCGGGAGACTCAACAATGAGCAGTTCTTC. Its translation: CSANPSGRLNNEQFF.

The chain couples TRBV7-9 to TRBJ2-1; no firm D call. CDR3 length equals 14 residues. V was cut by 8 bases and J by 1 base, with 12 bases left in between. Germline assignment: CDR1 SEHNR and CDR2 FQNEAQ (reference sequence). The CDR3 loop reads CASPARVSYNEQFF. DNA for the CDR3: TGTGCCAGCCCTGCAAGGGTTTCCTACAATGAGCAGTTCTTC.

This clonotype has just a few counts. The CDR3 is CASSLRAGNEKLFF. CDR3 nucleotides: TGTGCCAGCAGTTTACGGGCGGGCAATGAAAAACTGTTTTTT. The chain combines TRBV12-3 or TRBV12-4 with TRBJ1-4; no definite D call. V shed 2 bases and J shed 5 bases, with 9 bases lying between them. The CDR3 totals 14 residues.

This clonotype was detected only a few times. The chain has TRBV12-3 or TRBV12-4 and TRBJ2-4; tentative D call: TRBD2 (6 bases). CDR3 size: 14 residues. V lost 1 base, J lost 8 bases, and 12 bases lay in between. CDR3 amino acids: CASSLGRAKDIQYF. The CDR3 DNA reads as TGTGCCAGCAGTTTAGGGAGGGCGAAGGACATTCAGTACTTC.

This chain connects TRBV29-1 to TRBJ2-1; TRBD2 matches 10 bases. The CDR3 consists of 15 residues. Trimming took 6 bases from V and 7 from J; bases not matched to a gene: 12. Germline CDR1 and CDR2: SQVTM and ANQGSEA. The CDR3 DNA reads TGCAGCGTGGCCGGGGGGCTAGCGGGAGTTAATGAGCAGTTCTTC. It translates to CSVAGGLAGVNEQFF.

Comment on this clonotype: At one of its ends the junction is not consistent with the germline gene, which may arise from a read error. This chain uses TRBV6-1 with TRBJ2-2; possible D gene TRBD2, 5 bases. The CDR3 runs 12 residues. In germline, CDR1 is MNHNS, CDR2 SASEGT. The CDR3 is CASDESTGKLFF. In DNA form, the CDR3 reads TGTGCCAGTGATGAAAGCACCGGGAAGCTGTTTTTT.

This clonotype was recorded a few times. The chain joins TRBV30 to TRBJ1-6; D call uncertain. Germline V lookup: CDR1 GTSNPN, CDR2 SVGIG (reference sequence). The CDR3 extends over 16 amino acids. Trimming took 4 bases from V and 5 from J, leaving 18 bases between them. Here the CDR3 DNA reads TGTGCCTGGATGAACTTCGACACAAAACATAATTCACCCCTCCACTTT. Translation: CAWMNFDTKHNSPLHF.

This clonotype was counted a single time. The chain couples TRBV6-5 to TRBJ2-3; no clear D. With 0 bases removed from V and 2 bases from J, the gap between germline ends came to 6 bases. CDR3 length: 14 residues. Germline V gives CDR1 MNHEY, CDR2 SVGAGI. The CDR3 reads CASSYSDDTDTQYF. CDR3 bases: TGTGCCAGCAGTTACTCAGACGACACAGATACGCAGTATTTT.

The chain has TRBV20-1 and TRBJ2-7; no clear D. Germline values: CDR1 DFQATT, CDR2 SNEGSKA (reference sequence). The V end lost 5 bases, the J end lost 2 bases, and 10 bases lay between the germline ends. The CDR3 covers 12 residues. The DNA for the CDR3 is TGCAGTGCTCCTAGTGGGCCCTACGAGCAGTACTTC. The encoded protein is CSAPSGPYEQYF.

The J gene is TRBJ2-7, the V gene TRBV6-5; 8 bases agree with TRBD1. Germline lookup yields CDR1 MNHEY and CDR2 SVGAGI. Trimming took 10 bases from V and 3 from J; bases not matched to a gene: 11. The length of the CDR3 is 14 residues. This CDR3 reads CATSTGEMNYEQYF. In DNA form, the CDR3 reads TGTGCCACCTCGACAGGGGAGATGAACTACGAGCAGTACTTC.

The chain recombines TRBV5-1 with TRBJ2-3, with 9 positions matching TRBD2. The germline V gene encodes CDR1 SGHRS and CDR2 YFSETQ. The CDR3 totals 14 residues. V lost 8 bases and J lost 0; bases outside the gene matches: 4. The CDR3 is CASTSGPSTDTQYF. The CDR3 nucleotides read TGCGCCAGTACTAGCGGGCCTAGCACAGATACGCAGTATTTT.

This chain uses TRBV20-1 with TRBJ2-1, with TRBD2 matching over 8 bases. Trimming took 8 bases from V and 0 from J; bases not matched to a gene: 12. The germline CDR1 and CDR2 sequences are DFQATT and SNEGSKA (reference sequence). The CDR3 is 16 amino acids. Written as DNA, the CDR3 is TGCAGTACCGCTAGGGAGCGGGGGAGCTCCTACAATGAGCAGTTCTTC. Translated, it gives CSTARERGSSYNEQFF.

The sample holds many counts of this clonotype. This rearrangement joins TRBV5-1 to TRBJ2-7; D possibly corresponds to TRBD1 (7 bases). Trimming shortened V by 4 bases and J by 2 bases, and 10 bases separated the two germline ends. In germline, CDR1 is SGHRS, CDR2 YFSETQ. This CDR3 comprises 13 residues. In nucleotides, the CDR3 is TGCGCCAGCAGCGCGGGACAGACCTACGAGCAGTACTTC. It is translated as CASSAGQTYEQYF.